Following are 30 T cell receptor beta chains from one sample sequenced in a study of T-cell reconstitution after alpha-beta-depleted transplantation in children. As it was prepared, the TCRbeta library received unique molecular identifiers. TCRdb reprocessed the PCR reads with MiXCR, giving one entry per CDR3 protein. The sample yields some 600,000 distinct CDR3 sequences, approximately 13% seen once. The sample here was PBMCs, mostly from graft donor cells, taken 360 days after TCRalphabeta/CD19-depleted stem cell transplant. These receptors were obtained from a male patient aged 5 to 17 who had a stem cell transplant for acute myeloid leukemia, so the T cells may come from the graft donor.

The gene calls are TRBV20-1 and TRBJ2-2; 8 positions agree with TRBD1. CDR1 DFQATT and CDR2 SNEGSKA come from the germline V gene (reference sequence). V gave up 6 bases and J gave up 4 bases; unmatched junction bases: 7. The CDR3 consists of 14 residues. The CDR3: CSAPDRVFTGELFF. For the CDR3, the DNA is TGCAGTGCCCCGGACAGGGTGTTCACCGGGGAGCTGTTTTTT.

This clonotype was picked up a small number of times. The rearrangement joins TRBV10-2 to TRBJ2-5; D is uncertain. CDR3 length equals 16 residues. The germline gives CDR1 WSHSY, CDR2 SAAADI. The V and J ends lost 2 bases and 3 bases respectively, with 16 bases between them. CDR3 amino acids: CASSETGRRLKETQYF. The CDR3 nucleotides are TGCGCCAGCAGTGAGACCGGGCGTCGCCTTAAAGAGACCCAGTACTTC.

Worth noting for this clonotype: This may be a read error: a much more frequent sequence differs by one nucleotide. The J gene is TRBJ2-5, the V gene TRBV20-1; D gene uncertain. Looked up from germline, CDR1 is DFQATT and CDR2 is SNEGSKA (reference sequence). The CDR3 runs to 13 residues. This CDR3 is CSARLAAQETHYF. CDR3 coding DNA: TGCAGTGCTCGACTTGCGGCTCAAGAGACCCACTACTTC.

In its sample, this clonotype was seen many times. The chain links TRBV7-3 to TRBJ2-3; TRBD1 is a possible D gene (5 bases). Germline assignment: CDR1 SGHTA and CDR2 FQGTGA. Trimming shortened V by 3 bases and J by 5 bases, and 15 bases separated the two germline ends. This CDR3 contains 15 residues. CDR3 nucleotide sequence: TGTGCCAGCAGCTTGGATCCAGGGTTTCAAGATACGCAGTATTTT. This gives the protein CASSLDPGFQDTQYF.

V gene TRBV5-1 combines with J gene TRBJ1-1; 11 bases fit TRBD1. CDR3 size: 16 residues. Germline values: CDR1 SGHRS, CDR2 YFSETQ. V was pared by 3 bases and J by 4 bases, with 8 bases of the junction left unmatched. CDR3 bases: TGCGCCAGCAGCTGGGACAGGGGGTTCGTGGGCACTGAAGCTTTCTTT. It specifies CASSWDRGFVGTEAFF.

This clonotype occurred many times. The chain couples TRBV12-3 or TRBV12-4 to TRBJ2-1, with 12 bases fitting TRBD2. The J segment lost 10 bases and the V segment lost 6 bases, leaving 4 bases of the junction unmatched. CDR3 size: 13 residues. The CDR3 reads CASSQLAGGEQFF. CDR3 bases: TGTGCCAGCAGCCAACTAGCGGGGGGAGAGCAGTTCTTC.

The rearrangement joins TRBV24-1 to TRBJ2-2, with D possibly TRBD1 on 5 matching bases. Germline-derived CDR1 and CDR2 are KGHDR and SFDVKD. Trimming left V 4 bases short and J 6 bases short, with 8 bases between. The CDR3 consists of 13 residues. The CDR3 is CATSDLRAGELFF. CDR3 nucleotide sequence: TGTGCCACCAGTGACCTCAGGGCCGGGGAGCTGTTTTTT.

CDR3 residues: CASSTRDSTGELFF. DNA for the CDR3: TGTGCCAGCAGCACCCGGGACAGCACCGGGGAGCTGTTTTTT. The chain joins TRBV11-3 to TRBJ2-2; 7 bases are shared with TRBD1. Germline V CDR1 and CDR2: SGHNT, YENEEA. Trimming cost V 5 bases and J 4 bases; bases outside gene matches: 4. CDR3 length: 14 residues. The full variable domain, rest sourced from reference TRBV11-3 and TRBJ2-2, is EAGVVQSPRYKIIEKKQPVAFWCNPISGHNTLYWYLQNLGQGPELLIRYENEEAVDDSQLPKDRFSAERLKGVDSTLKIQPAELGDSAVYLCASSTRDSTGELFFGEGSRLTVL.

This clonotype has only a few counts. J is TRBJ2-3 and V is TRBV14, with 8 bases that match TRBD1. The CDR3 is 18 amino acids. Looked up from germline, CDR1 is SGHDN and CDR2 is FVKESK. After removal of 0 bases from V and 6 bases from J, the junction contained 14 bases not matched to a gene. The CDR3 spells CASSQDRVLAGGFDTQYF. In DNA form, the CDR3 reads TGTGCCAGCAGCCAAGATAGAGTCTTGGCAGGGGGCTTCGATACGCAGTATTTT.

This rearrangement joins TRBV18 to TRBJ2-3, with TRBD1 matching over 7 bases. The CDR3 length is 15 residues. The germline V gene has CDR1 KGHSH and CDR2 LQKENI. Trimming removed 1 base from V and 2 bases from J; junction bases left unmatched: 3. CDR3 coding DNA: TGTGCCAGCTCACCACGCAGGGGGACCACAGATACGCAGTATTTT. Its translation: CASSPRRGTTDTQYF.

This clonotype was counted between two and nine times. The chain links TRBV6-1 to TRBJ1-6, with D hard to call. CDR3 length equals 17 residues. Germline V gives CDR1 MNHNS, CDR2 SASEGT. The V end was cut by 4 bases, the J end by 0 bases, with 13 bases between. The CDR3, as DNA: TGTGCCAGCAGTGGAAGGGTGGGGAGCTCCTATAATTCACCCCTCCACTTT. Its protein is CASSGRVGSSYNSPLHF.

The chain recombines TRBV12-3 or TRBV12-4 with TRBJ2-5, with 10 nucleotides matching TRBD2. Trimming at V came to 7 bases and at J to 0 bases, leaving 8 bases not matched to a gene. The CDR3 consists of 16 residues. For the CDR3, the DNA is TGTGCCAGCAACTTAAGGACTAGCGGCTACCAAGAGACCCAGTACTTC. Protein: CASNLRTSGYQETQYF.

The J gene is TRBJ2-7, the V gene TRBV5-4; D perhaps matches TRBD2 (6 bases). CDR3 length equals 16 residues. V was trimmed by 2 bases and J by 2 bases, leaving 17 bases between them. CDR1 SGHNT and CDR2 YYREEE come from the germline V gene (reference sequence). The CDR3 DNA is TGTGCCAGCAGCTTCGCGCAGCGGACTAAAGCCTACGAGCAGTACTTC. Its translation is CASSFAQRTKAYEQYF.

The chain employs TRBV11-2 and TRBJ2-1, with no clear D. The CDR3 is made up of 16 amino acids. The V end lost 4 bases, the J end lost 2 bases, and 15 bases lay between the germline ends. From germline, CDR1 is SGHAT and CDR2 FQNNGV. The CDR3 coding sequence is TGTGCCAGCAGCTCCCCGCGTTCTTACCCCTACAATGAGCAGTTCTTC. It yields the protein CASSSPRSYPYNEQFF.

This clonotype was found a few times. The J gene is TRBJ2-1, the V gene TRBV21-1; TRBD1 is taken as the D call from the table, unchecked against the DNA. TRBV21-1 is a known pseudogene. The CDR3 length is 19 residues. CDR3 bases: TGTGCCAGCAGCAACATCCTCGCTCAGGGGAAGTCGTGTTACAATGAGCAGTTCTTC. Translation gives CASSNILAQGKSCYNEQFF.

The sample holds many counts of this clonotype. The chain is built from TRBV4-2 and TRBJ2-4, with TRBD2 matching over 7 bases. Germline loops: CDR1 LGHNA, CDR2 YNFKEQ. After removal of 1 base from V and 1 base from J, the junction contained 7 bases not matched to a gene. The CDR3 is 17 amino acids. DNA of the CDR3: TGTGCCAGCAGCCAAGGCGAGTGGGAGGGGGCCAAAAACATTCAGTACTTC. Amino acids: CASSQGEWEGAKNIQYF.

This clonotype occurred many times. The rearrangement joins TRBV6-2 or TRBV6-3 to TRBJ2-7, with 13 positions matching TRBD2. V shed 6 bases and J 3 bases; nucleotides not matched to a gene: 8. The germline CDR1 and CDR2 sequences are MNHEY and SVGEGT. This CDR3 is 16 amino acids long. CDR3 nucleotides: TGTGCCAGCAGAGGACTAGCGGGAGTAATTGGCTACGAGCAGTACTTC. Its protein product is CASRGLAGVIGYEQYF.

This clonotype turned up a few times. The chain links TRBV27 to TRBJ2-1; D is tentatively TRBD1 or TRBD2 (5 bases each). Between the trimmed V and J ends, which lost 4 bases and 15 bases, there was a span of 10 bases. The CDR3 length is 10 residues. Germline V gives CDR1 MNHEY, CDR2 SMNVEV (reference sequence). In DNA form, the CDR3 reads TGTGCCAGCAGTTCCGGGACCTTGTTCTTC. Its protein is CASSSGTLFF.

The J gene is TRBJ2-3, the V gene TRBV7-2; no reliable D call. Germline V gene lookup returns CDR1 SGHTA and CDR2 FQGNSA. V was clipped by 7 bases and J by 0 bases, with 2 bases between them. The CDR3 contains 11 residues. As DNA, the CDR3 is TGTGCCAGCATTAGCACAGATACGCAGTATTTT. This encodes CASISTDTQYF.

This clonotype was observed many times. The chain is built from TRBV28 and TRBJ2-3; 12 bases fit TRBD2. The CDR3 sequence is 16 residues long. Trimming took 4 bases from V and 4 from J; bases not matched to a gene: 6. In germline, CDR1 is MDHEN, CDR2 SYDVKM. The CDR3 loop reads CASSSWTSGNSDTQYF. The CDR3 bases are TGTGCCAGCAGTTCCTGGACTAGCGGGAATTCAGATACGCAGTATTTT. Drawing the rest from reference TRBV28 and TRBJ2-3, the complete variable domain is DVKVTQSSRYLVKRTGEKVFLECVQDMDHENMFWYRQDPGLGLRLIYFSYDVKMKEKGDIPEGYSVSREKKERFSLILESASTNQTSMYLCASSSWTSGNSDTQYFGPGTRLTVL.

The chain employs TRBV20-1 and TRBJ2-7, with 9 bases lining up with TRBD2. Per germline, CDR1 DFQATT and CDR2 SNEGSKA (reference sequence). V lost 4 bases and J lost 2; bases outside the gene matches: 6. This CDR3 region has 14 residues. The CDR3 here is CSATSGDLPYEQYF. CDR3 DNA: TGCAGTGCTACTAGCGGGGACCTACCCTACGAGCAGTACTTC.

This clonotype was detected many times. The chain recombines TRBV28 with TRBJ2-7, with a weak D call TRBD2 (5 bases). V lost 8 bases and J 2 bases, leaving 13 bases between the germline ends. Per the germline V gene, CDR1 is MDHEN and CDR2 is SYDVKM. CDR3 size: 13 residues. CDR3 sequence reads: CASGLRGPYEQYF. In nucleotides, the CDR3 is TGTGCCAGCGGGCTCCGAGGGCCCTACGAGCAGTACTTC.

This clonotype was observed at least ten times. V and J are TRBV9 and TRBJ2-2; D is uncertain. There are 18 residues in the CDR3. Germline CDR1 and CDR2: SGDLS and YYNGEE. V was shortened by 0 bases and J by 3 bases, with 18 bases between the two germline ends. This chain's CDR3 is CASSVAPIPTRDTGELFF. As DNA, the CDR3 is TGTGCCAGCAGCGTAGCGCCAATTCCCACCCGAGACACCGGGGAGCTGTTTTTT.

This chain connects TRBV28 to TRBJ2-5; 12 bases are a match to TRBD2. Per the germline V gene, CDR1 is MDHEN and CDR2 is SYDVKM. V shed 5 bases and J 2 bases; nucleotides not matched to a gene: 12. The CDR3 sequence is 18 residues long. The CDR3, as DNA: TGTGCCAGCAGTCCTACTAGCGGGAGGCCCCCGTGGCAAGAGACCCAGTACTTC. Its translation is CASSPTSGRPPWQETQYF.

This clonotype occurred a few times. The chain links TRBV6-2 or TRBV6-3 to TRBJ2-7; no clear D. There are 16 residues in the CDR3. Germline-derived CDR1 and CDR2 are MNHEY and SVGEGT. V was cut by 2 bases and J by 0 bases, with 14 bases left in between. The CDR3 loop reads CASSYPLSGPSYEQYF. CDR3 nucleotides: TGTGCCAGCAGTTACCCTTTATCCGGGCCCTCCTACGAGCAGTACTTC.

This clonotype showed up just a few times. This rearrangement joins TRBV4-3 to TRBJ1-1; 8 nucleotides agree with TRBD1. V lost 2 bases, J lost 1 base, and 3 bases stayed unmatched. This CDR3 contains 15 residues. Germline assignment: CDR1 LGHNA and CDR2 YSLEER. The CDR3 loop is CASSQTGQGNTEAFF. The CDR3 DNA follows: TGCGCCAGCAGCCAAACAGGACAGGGGAACACTGAAGCTTTCTTT.

There are many counts of this clonotype. DNA for the CDR3: TGTGCCAGCTCCAGGGCCTACAATGAGCAGTTCTTC. It yields the protein CASSRAYNEQFF. V usage is TRBV6-5 and J usage is TRBJ2-1, with D perhaps matching TRBD1 (5 bases). The CDR3 is 12 residues long. V was trimmed by 8 bases and J by 2 bases, leaving 7 bases between them. The germline gives CDR1 MNHEY, CDR2 SVGAGI.

The CDR3 DNA is TGTGCCAGCAGCCCTTGGACTGGTATGGGGACCCAGTACTTC. Protein: CASSPWTGMGTQYF. The chain carries TRBV7-2 and TRBJ2-5, with D perhaps TRBD2 (5 bases). Deletions cut 5 bases from V and 7 bases from J, with 17 bases between. CDR1 is SGHTA and CDR2 is FQGNSA in the germline V gene. The length of the CDR3 is 14 residues.

This clonotype was seen ten or more times. The chain carries TRBV29-1 and TRBJ2-5; unclear D gene. The ends were cut back, 4 bases at V and 2 bases at J, with 20 bases in the middle. Germline CDR1 is SQVTM and CDR2 is ANQGSEA. The CDR3 is 16 amino acids. The CDR3 nucleotides read TGCAGCGTTGCCCTGGTGGCTGCCTTGTGGCAAGAGACCCAGTACTTC. Translating it yields CSVALVAALWQETQYF. Full variable domain (rest looked up from reference TRBV29-1 and TRBJ2-5): SAVISQKPSRDICQRGTSLTIQCQVDSQVTMMFWYRQQPGQSLTLIATANQGSEATYESGFVIDKFPISRPNLTFSTLTVSNMSPEDSSIYLCSVALVAALWQETQYFGPGTRLLVL.

This clonotype was counted between two and nine times. The chain has TRBV12-3 or TRBV12-4 and TRBJ2-2, with a possible D match to TRBD1 (6 bases). Trimming took 4 bases from V and 7 from J, leaving 13 bases between them. The CDR3 sequence is 14 residues long. This CDR3 is CASSSQGLSGELFF. The CDR3 region has the DNA TGTGCCAGCAGTTCGCAGGGGCTGAGCGGGGAGCTGTTTTTT.